These T cell receptor beta chains were read from a single sample in a study of blood T cells in healthy people across ages. TCRdb reanalysed the 5' RACE reads using MiXCR and keeps one entry per CDR3 protein. Among roughly 1,300,000 distinct CDR3 sequences, approximately 60% were seen once, and the ten largest hold 6.5% to 8%. The sample comprised blood. All receptors derive from a young man in good health. Each CDR3 is given with its conserved first and last residue. The order of the fields is V gene, D gene, clone size, CDR3 length, J gene, CDR3 DNA, CDR3 protein. A D gene is named only where the DNA matches it firmly. Size is stated for part of the rows, as once, few or many counts, or as a class when the clone is expanded.

TRBV29-1	.	.	17	TRBJ2-2	TGCAGCGTTGAGGGGGGTCCGGCGGGAACGAACACCGGGGAGCTGTTTTTT	CSVEGGPAGTNTGELFF
TRBV4-1	.	.	17	TRBJ1-6	TGCGCCAGCAGCCACATCACACGGGGAGAGAATAATTCACCCCTCCACTTT	CASSHITRGENNSPLHF
TRBV29-1	.	few	16	TRBJ2-1	TGCAGCGTTGAAGCCCCAATCTCTGGTCCCTACAATGAGCAGTTCTTC	CSVEAPISGPYNEQFF
TRBV7-9	.	.	16	TRBJ2-7	TGTGCCAGCAGCGGCACAGGGCTGACGGAGACCTACGAGCAGTACTTC	CASSGTGLTETYEQYF
TRBV12-3/TRBV12-4	TRBD2	few	19	TRBJ2-4	TGTGCCAGCAGTCCTCCCGGGTCAAGCGGGAGGGCCGACAAAAACATTCAGTACTTC	CASSPPGSSGRADKNIQYF
TRBV12-3/TRBV12-4	.	.	14	TRBJ2-4	TGTGCCAGCAGTTACAGGGCGGCCAAAAACATTCAGTACTTC	CASSYRAAKNIQYF
TRBV6-2/TRBV6-3	TRBD1	.	14	TRBJ1-2	TGTGCCAGCACCCGTTCGGGGACAGGGAATGGCTACACCTTC	CASTRSGTGNGYTF
TRBV6-2/TRBV6-3	.	.	14	TRBJ1-2	TGTGCCAGCAGCTATCTGGTTGGTTCCTATGGCTACACCTTC	CASSYLVGSYGYTF
TRBV4-3	.	.	15	TRBJ2-7	TGCGCCAGCAGCCAAGACTCGAGCGTAGCCTACGAGCAGTACTTC	CASSQDSSVAYEQYF
TRBV2	TRBD2	.	18	TRBJ2-2	TGTGCCAGCACCCGACTAGCGCGGGCGCCGACGAACACCGGGGAGCTGTTTTTT	CASTRLARAPTNTGELFF
TRBV10-2	TRBD1	.	13	TRBJ2-7	TGCGCCAGCAAAAGGGACAGATTCTACGAGCAGTACTTC	CASKRDRFYEQYF
TRBV7-9	TRBD2	.	17	TRBJ2-5	TGTGCCAGCAGCCTTGGAGGACTAGCGGGGCACCAAGAGACCCAGTACTTC	CASSLGGLAGHQETQYF